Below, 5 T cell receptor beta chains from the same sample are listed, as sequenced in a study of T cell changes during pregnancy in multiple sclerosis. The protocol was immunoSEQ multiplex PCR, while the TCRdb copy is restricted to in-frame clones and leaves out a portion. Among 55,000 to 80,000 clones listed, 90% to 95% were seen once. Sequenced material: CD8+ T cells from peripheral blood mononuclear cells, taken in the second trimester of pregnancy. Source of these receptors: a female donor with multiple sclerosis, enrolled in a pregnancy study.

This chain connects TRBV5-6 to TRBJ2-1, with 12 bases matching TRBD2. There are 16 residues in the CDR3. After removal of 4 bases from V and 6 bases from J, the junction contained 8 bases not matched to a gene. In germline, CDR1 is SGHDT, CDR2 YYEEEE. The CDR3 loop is CASSDRLAGDFNEQFF. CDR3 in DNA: TGTGCCAGCAGCGACCGACTAGCGGGAGATTTCAATGAGCAGTTCTTC.

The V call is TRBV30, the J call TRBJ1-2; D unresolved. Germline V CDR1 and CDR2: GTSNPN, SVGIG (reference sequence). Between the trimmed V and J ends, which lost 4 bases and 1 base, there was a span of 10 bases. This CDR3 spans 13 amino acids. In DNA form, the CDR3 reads TGTGCCTGGATGGCAGAACGTAACTATGGCTACACCTTC. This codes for CAWMAERNYGYTF.

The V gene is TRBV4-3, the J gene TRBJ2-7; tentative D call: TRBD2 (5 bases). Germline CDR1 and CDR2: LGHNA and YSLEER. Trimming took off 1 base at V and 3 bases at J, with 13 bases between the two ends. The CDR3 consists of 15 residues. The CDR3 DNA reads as TGCGCCAGCAGCCAAGGATCGAGGGCTCACTACGAGCAGTACTTC. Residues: CASSQGSRAHYEQYF.

The CDR3: CASSLGPGEQYF. The CDR3 coding sequence is TGTGCCAGCAGCCTAGGTCCAGGGGAGCAGTACTTC. The rearrangement links TRBV11-3 to TRBJ2-7; maybe TRBD1 (5 bases). The V end was cut by 5 bases, the J end by 7 bases, with 12 bases between. This CDR3 contains 12 residues. The germline gives CDR1 SGHNT, CDR2 YENEEA.

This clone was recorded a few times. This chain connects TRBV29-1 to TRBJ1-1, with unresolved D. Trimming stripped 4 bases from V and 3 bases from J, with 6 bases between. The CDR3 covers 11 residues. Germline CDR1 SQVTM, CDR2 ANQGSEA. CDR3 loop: CSVGRDTEAFF. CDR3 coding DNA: TGCAGCGTTGGACGGGACACTGAAGCTTTCTTT.